This TCR beta chain was obtained from a study of cytomegalovirus exposure and HLA in healthy donors. Study conclusions and caveats: TCR beta sequences reportedly predicted the HLA-A and HLA-B alleles of most subjects accurately. Cytomegalovirus status, reportedly, was diagnosed with high specificity and sensitivity by the classifier.

Trimming at V came to 0 bases and at J to 3 bases, leaving 13 bases not matched to a gene. The CDR3 totals 18 residues. Germline CDR1 and CDR2: SGHRS and YFSETQ. As concerns this clone: Its cognate antigen is unknown.

The PCR was carried out with 60 Vbeta primers and 13 Jbeta primers. Using immunoSEQ multiplex PCR, the repertoire was profiled, and TCRdb retains in-frame clones only, with some absent. The sample includes about 180,000 clones, over 70% seen only once; the top ten take around 5.7%. The sample taken for sequencing was PBMCs. The clonotype was recovered from a middle-aged man in good health and CMV-seronegative. This chain connects TRBV5-1 to TRBJ2-3; 7 nucleotides agree with TRBD2. This CDR3 reads CASSLAVGRETPTDTQYF. As DNA, the CDR3 is TGCGCCAGCAGCTTGGCCGTCGGGCGGGAGACACCTACAGATACGCAGTATTTT.